The next 16 T cell receptor beta chains were all read from a single sample in a study of OX40 agonist ivuxolimab in advanced cancers. Assay: immunoSEQ multiplex PCR; the TCRdb copy retains only in-frame clones and omits some. The sample consists of 40,000 or so clones, more than 85% of them appearing once. This specimen was CD4+ or CD8+ T cells sorted from blood, taken in a trial of the OX40 agonist ivuxolimab. These receptors were taken from an adult with an advanced solid tumor such as melanoma, head and neck, liver or kidney cancer.

The chain employs TRBV6-1 and TRBJ1-4; TRBD1 aligns across 7 bases. The CDR3 length is 14 residues. V gave up 2 bases and J gave up 7 bases; unmatched junction bases: 4. The germline V gene encodes CDR1 MNHNS and CDR2 SASEGT. CDR3 protein: CASSEPHRGEKLFF. The CDR3 region has the DNA TGTGCCAGCAGTGAACCGCACAGGGGTGAAAAACTGTTTTTT.

This chain uses TRBV10-1 with TRBJ1-1, with D perhaps matching TRBD1 (5 bases). Trimming took off 4 bases at V and 4 bases at J, with 10 bases between the two ends. Germline V gives CDR1 WNHNN, CDR2 SYGVQD (reference sequence). The CDR3 runs 13 residues. CDR3 protein: CASSGGGVTEAFF. CDR3 in DNA: TGCGCCAGCAGTGGGGGGGGAGTCACTGAAGCTTTCTTT.

The genes are TRBV5-1 and TRBJ1-2; no clear D. Trimming removed 2 bases from V and 6 bases from J, with 11 bases in between. Germline V gene data show CDR1 as SGHRS and CDR2 as YFSETQ. The CDR3 covers 13 residues. The CDR3, as DNA: TGCGCCAGCAGCTTCACCGGGTCAAATGGCTACACCTTC. Protein: CASSFTGSNGYTF.

The rearrangement joins TRBV7-9 to TRBJ2-1, with TRBD2 matching over 8 bases. The V gene's germline CDR1 is SEHNR and CDR2 FQNEAQ (reference sequence). The junction had 4 bases not matched to a gene; V was cut back by 5 bases and J by 7 bases. This CDR3 has 13 residues. The CDR3 spells CASSHRGGNEQFF. The CDR3 bases are TGTGCCAGCAGCCACCGGGGGGGGAATGAGCAGTTCTTC.

The V gene is TRBV28, the J gene TRBJ2-1; D not resolved. In germline, CDR1 is MDHEN, CDR2 SYDVKM. Trimming cost V 5 bases and J 0 bases, with 14 bases left between them. This CDR3 has 16 residues. CDR3 loop: CASSPPVSLSYNEQFF. The CDR3 DNA is TGTGCCAGCAGTCCCCCCGTTTCTCTCTCCTACAATGAGCAGTTCTTC.

J is TRBJ2-7 and V is TRBV29-1; D ambiguous. Trimming pared 3 bases from V and 2 bases from J, leaving 8 bases between. CDR3 length: 12 residues. Germline values: CDR1 SQVTM, CDR2 ANQGSEA. For the CDR3, the DNA is TGCAGCGTTGATACCGGAGCCTACGAGCAGTACTTC. Its protein is CSVDTGAYEQYF.

The sample holds one count of this clone. The chain joins TRBV7-3 to TRBJ2-7; no firm D call. V lost 0 bases and J lost 3, with 6 bases in between. The CDR3 totals 13 residues. Germline values: CDR1 SGHTA, CDR2 FQGTGA. In DNA form, the CDR3 reads TGTGCCAGCAGCTTAACACAAGACTACGAGCAGTACTTC. Translated: CASSLTQDYEQYF.

As regards this clone: Lacking the conserved final phenylalanine or tryptophan, this CDR3 likely reflects a read error. The chain couples TRBV2 to TRBJ1-6, with 8 bases identical to TRBD1. The J segment lost 4 bases and the V segment lost 3 bases, leaving 2 bases of the junction unmatched. CDR3 length: 15 amino acids. In germline, CDR1 is SNHLY, CDR2 FYNNEI. The CDR3 region has the DNA TGTGCCAGCAGTGAGGGACAGGTATATAATTCACCCCTCCACCTT. Protein: CASSEGQVYNSPLHL.

The chain is built from TRBV29-1 and TRBJ2-2, with D possibly matching TRBD1 (6 bases). CDR1 and CDR2 (germline): SQVTM, ANQGSEA. The ends were cut back, 3 bases at V and 5 bases at J, with 13 bases in the middle. CDR3 length equals 14 residues. The CDR3 loop is CSVDLSGATGELFF. Written as DNA, the CDR3 is TGCAGCGTTGATCTCTCAGGGGCGACCGGGGAGCTGTTTTTT.

This clone was recorded a few times. V gene TRBV10-1 combines with J gene TRBJ1-1, with 10 bases identical to TRBD1. CDR3 length equals 13 residues. Germline-derived CDR1 and CDR2 are WNHNN and SYGVQD (reference sequence). Losses at the gene ends were 9 bases for V and 7 bases for J; bases not matched to a gene: 8. The CDR3 DNA is TGCGCCAGGGGGGACAGGGGTTGGATTGAAGCTTTCTTT. Its translation is CARGDRGWIEAFF.

This clone was seen a single time. J is TRBJ2-1 and V is TRBV5-1, with 9 bases fitting TRBD2. Germline V CDR1 and CDR2: SGHRS, YFSETQ. The CDR3 covers 18 residues. Losses at the gene ends were 1 base for V and 8 bases for J; bases not matched to a gene: 16. The CDR3 DNA reads as TGCGCCAGCAGCTTGAGGATACGAGATAGCGGGGGAGCTGATGAGCAGTTCTTC. This translates into CASSLRIRDSGGADEQFF. The variable domain in full, with the rest retrieved from reference TRBV5-1 and TRBJ2-1, is KAGVTQTPRYLIKTRGQQVTLSCSPISGHRSVSWYQQTPGQGLQFLFEYFSETQRNKGNFPGRFSGRQFSNSRSEMNVSTLELGDSALYLCASSLRIRDSGGADEQFFGPGTRLTVL.

This clone was found a few times. The V and J genes are TRBV2 and TRBJ1-5; 8 bases match TRBD1. The V segment lost 4 bases and the J segment 5 bases; nucleotides outside the gene matches: 4. Germline values: CDR1 SNHLY, CDR2 FYNNEI. The CDR3 totals 14 residues. CDR3 sequence reads: CASSVGQGYQPQHF. CDR3 DNA: TGTGCCAGCAGTGTAGGACAGGGCTATCAGCCCCAGCATTTT.

With regard to this clone: Other DNA sequences in the same sample also yield this CDR3. V and J are TRBV5-1 and TRBJ2-3; the match to TRBD2 covers 12 bases. Germline CDR1 and CDR2: SGHRS and YFSETQ. The CDR3 has 17 residues. The V segment lost 3 bases and the J segment 0 bases; nucleotides outside the gene matches: 5. CDR3 DNA: TGCGCCAGCAGCTGGCCTCTAGCGGGGGGGAGCACAGATACGCAGTATTTT. This translates into CASSWPLAGGSTDTQYF.

This chain uses TRBV21-1 with TRBJ2-1; no check of the table's D call, TRBD1, against the DNA was made. TRBV21-1 is tagged as a pseudogene. The CDR3 totals 13 residues. As DNA, the CDR3 is TGTGCCAGCACAGGGATTCTCGACAATGAGCAGTTCTTC. Protein: CASTGILDNEQFF.

This clone was detected once. This chain connects TRBV10-2 to TRBJ1-2, with D possibly matching TRBD1 (5 bases). The CDR3 is made up of 14 amino acids. The ends were cut back, 2 bases at V and 9 bases at J, with 16 bases in the middle. Germline V gene sequence: CDR1 WSHSY, CDR2 SAAADI. CDR3 residues: CASSEPAGRTSYTF. In nucleotides, the CDR3 is TGCGCCAGCAGTGAGCCGGCGGGGCGAACGAGCTACACCTTC.

This rearrangement joins TRBV5-1 to TRBJ2-2; tentatively, D is TRBD1 or TRBD2 (5 bases each). V gave up 7 bases and J gave up 5 bases, with 15 bases separating them. Germline values: CDR1 SGHRS, CDR2 YFSETQ. The length of the CDR3 is 14 residues. CDR3 region: CASDGRGDTGELFF. In nucleotides, the CDR3 is TGCGCCAGCGACGGAAGGGGAGATACCGGGGAGCTGTTTTTT.